A selection of T cell receptor beta chains follows, all from one sample in a study of cytomegalovirus exposure and HLA in healthy donors. The assay was immunoSEQ multiplex PCR, and TCRdb's table has in-frame clones only and misses some. Among 100,000 to 150,000 clones listed, around four fifths were seen once. The sequencing input was PBMCs. All receptors derive from a man in his thirties or forties in good health and CMV-seronegative. CDR3s include the opening cysteine and the closing phenylalanine or tryptophan. The D gene is left open where the match is weak. For some rows the clone size is stated as once, few or many, or as a class when expanded; others skip it.

D gene	J gene	V gene	clone size	CDR3 protein	CDR3 DNA
-	TRBJ1-5	TRBV10-2	-	CASSESTLTRGIGNQPQHF	TGCGCCAGCAGTGAGTCGACTCTTACGCGAGGCATAGGCAATCAGCCCCAGCATTTT
TRBD2	TRBJ2-7	TRBV5-1	-	CASTLLAGGQNEQYF	TGCGCCAGCACCCTTCTAGCGGGGGGGCAGAACGAGCAGTACTTC
-	TRBJ1-1	TRBV7-9	-	CASSTMNTEAFF	TGTGCCAGCAGCACAATGAACACTGAAGCTTTCTTT
TRBD1	TRBJ2-6	TRBV6-4	few	CASSDGDRGFLTF	TGTGCCAGCAGTGACGGAGACAGGGGGTTCCTGACTTTC
TRBD2	TRBJ2-3	TRBV6-4	-	CASSDSAGGHKDTQYF	TGTGCCAGCAGTGACTCCGCGGGGGGGCATAAAGATACGCAGTATTTT
-	TRBJ1-2	TRBV5-1	-	CASSLVAGSPYGYTF	TGCGCCAGCAGCTTGGTCGCAGGATCTCCCTATGGCTACACCTTC
-	TRBJ1-5	TRBV5-5	-	CASSLAGQVDGNQPQHF	TGTGCCAGCAGCTTGGCTGGCCAGGTTGATGGCAATCAGCCCCAGCATTTT
TRBD2	TRBJ2-5	TRBV15	-	CATSKAGGPETQYF	TGTGCCACCAGCAAGGCGGGGGGACCAGAGACCCAGTACTTC
TRBD1	TRBJ2-1	TRBV14	-	CASSYGTGGNEQFF	TGTGCCAGCAGCTACGGGACAGGGGGGAATGAGCAGTTCTTC
-	TRBJ2-7	TRBV19	-	CASSRYGDSYEQYF	TGTGCCAGTAGCCGGTACGGTGATTCCTACGAGCAGTACTTC
TRBD1	TRBJ1-2	TRBV28	-	CASSKRDRDGYTF	TGTGCCAGCAGTAAACGGGACAGGGATGGCTACACCTTC
TRBD1	TRBJ1-4	TRBV16	-	CASSVRQGVAEKLFF	TGTGCCAGCAGCGTAAGACAGGGAGTTGCTGAAAAACTGTTTTTT
TRBD1	TRBJ1-1	TRBV4-2	-	CASSQGQTMNTEAFF	TGTGCCAGCAGCCAGGGACAGACCATGAACACTGAAGCTTTCTTT
-	TRBJ1-1	TRBV30	-	CAWSYRPGNTEAFF	TGTGCCTGGAGTTATCGTCCGGGAAACACTGAAGCTTTCTTT
TRBD1	TRBJ1-1	TRBV7-2	-	CASSGQLNTEAFF	TGTGCCAGCTCGGGACAGCTGAACACTGAAGCTTTCTTT
TRBD1	TRBJ1-1	TRBV19	few	CASSITGGTAEAFF	TGTGCCAGTAGTATTACAGGGGGGACCGCTGAAGCTTTCTTT
-	TRBJ1-1	TRBV28	-	CASRYSDRNTEAFF	TGTGCCAGCAGGTATTCGGACAGGAACACTGAAGCTTTCTTT
TRBD1	TRBJ2-4	TRBV6-8	-	CASSRGQGLFF	TGTGCCAGCAGCCGAGGACAGGGGCTATTCTTC
-	TRBJ1-2	TRBV4-1	-	CASSLGGGNGYTF	TGCGCCAGCAGCCTGGGGGGGGGTAATGGCTACACCTTC
TRBD1	TRBJ2-7	TRBV5-5	-	CASSFTGEEQYF	TGTGCCAGCAGCTTCACAGGGGAAGAGCAGTACTTC
TRBD1	TRBJ1-2	TRBV4-2	few	CASGRQGTNYGYTF	TGTGCCAGCGGAAGACAGGGGACCAACTATGGCTACACCTTC
-	TRBJ2-3	TRBV30	-	CAWGADGTDTQYF	TGTGCCTGGGGAGCGGACGGCACAGATACGCAGTATTTT
TRBD2	TRBJ2-1	TRBV7-8	-	CASSSRLAGLAINEQFF	TGTGCCAGCAGCTCGAGACTAGCGGGATTAGCTATCAATGAGCAGTTCTTC
TRBD1	TRBJ2-7	TRBV29-1	-	CSARRDRVVGEQYF	TGCAGCGCACGCCGGGACAGGGTAGTTGGCGAGCAGTACTTC
TRBD2	TRBJ2-1	TRBV9	-	CASSVGAGPNEQFF	TGTGCCAGCAGCGTAGGAGCGGGGCCAAATGAGCAGTTCTTC
-	TRBJ2-3	TRBV9	-	CASSNAGPDTQYF	TGTGCCAGCAGCAACGCGGGACCAGATACGCAGTATTTT
-	TRBJ2-7	TRBV19	-	CASSIIAGYEQYF	TGTGCCAGTAGTATCATAGCAGGGTACGAGCAGTACTTC
-	TRBJ2-3	TRBV7-9	few	CASTGEWDTQYF	TGTGCCAGCACGGGAGAGTGGGATACGCAGTATTTT
-	TRBJ1-6	TRBV7-2	-	CASSLGGGFHF	TGTGCCAGCAGCTTAGGGGGGGGATTCCACTTT
-	TRBJ2-7	TRBV27	-	CASSLSGSYKSHEQYF	TGTGCCAGCAGTTTATCTGGCAGTTATAAGTCCCACGAGCAGTACTTC
-	TRBJ1-4	TRBV5-4	-	CASSLGQGNNEKLFF	TGTGCCAGCAGCTTGGGTCAGGGGAATAATGAAAAACTGTTTTTT
TRBD2	TRBJ2-3	TRBV5-1	once	CASSLEGGGVYTQYF	TGCGCCAGCAGCTTGGAAGGCGGGGGTGTATATACGCAGTATTTT
-	TRBJ2-7	TRBV5-1	-	CASSLEGGPPEQYF	TGCGCCAGCAGCTTGGAGGGGGGGCCCCCCGAGCAGTACTTC
TRBD1	TRBJ1-2	TRBV29-1	few	CSVQGYYGYTF	TGCAGCGTACAGGGGTACTATGGCTACACCTTC
-	TRBJ2-4	TRBV28	-	CASSPQGAKNIQYF	TGTGCCAGCAGCCCCCAGGGGGCCAAAAACATTCAGTACTTC
TRBD1	TRBJ2-3	TRBV15	-	CATSARDRGMTDTQYF	TGTGCCACCAGCGCCCGGGACAGGGGGATGACAGATACGCAGTATTTT
TRBD2	TRBJ2-5	TRBV4-1	-	CASSHTIRGSSGLYF	TGCGCCAGCAGCCACACAATTAGGGGTTCTAGCGGGTTGTACTTC
TRBD1	TRBJ2-6	TRBV5-4	few	CASSTRTGGSGANVLTF	TGTGCCAGCAGCACACGGACAGGGGGCTCTGGGGCCAACGTCCTGACTTTC
-	TRBJ2-3	TRBV7-9	-	CASSLIAGSTDTQYF	TGTGCCAGCAGCTTAATTGCGGGGAGCACAGATACGCAGTATTTT
-	TRBJ2-2	TRBV7-9	-	CAPTQSNTGELFF	TGTGCCCCGACACAATCGAACACCGGGGAGCTGTTTTTT
-	TRBJ1-5	TRBV9	-	CASSPGGSGGINQPQHF	TGTGCCAGCAGCCCGGGGGGTTCTGGGGGCATCAATCAGCCCCAGCATTTT
-	TRBJ1-5	TRBV2	-	CASSEQGNQPQHF	TGTGCCAGCAGTGAACAGGGAAATCAGCCCCAGCATTTT
-	TRBJ1-5	TRBV27	-	CASSFRAGRGQPQHF	TGTGCCAGCAGTTTCCGGGCGGGGAGGGGGCAGCCCCAGCATTTT
-	TRBJ2-2	TRBV2	-	CASSLLGLSNTGELFF	TGTGCCAGCAGTTTATTGGGCCTATCGAACACCGGGGAGCTGTTTTTT
-	TRBJ1-1	TRBV7-9	-	CASSYGRGQMNTEAFF	TGTGCCAGCAGCTATGGGAGGGGACAAATGAACACTGAAGCTTTCTTT
-	TRBJ1-2	TRBV21-1	-	CASSNGRSGENYGYTF	TGTGCCAGCAGCAACGGTAGATCCGGGGAGAACTATGGCTACACCTTC
-	TRBJ1-2	TRBV18	-	CASSPPGQSSYGYTF	TGTGCCAGCTCACCACCGGGACAATCTTCCTATGGCTACACCTTC
-	TRBJ2-7	TRBV5-4	-	CASSLSGVRYEQYF	TGTGCCAGCAGCTTATCAGGGGTACGGTACGAGCAGTACTTC